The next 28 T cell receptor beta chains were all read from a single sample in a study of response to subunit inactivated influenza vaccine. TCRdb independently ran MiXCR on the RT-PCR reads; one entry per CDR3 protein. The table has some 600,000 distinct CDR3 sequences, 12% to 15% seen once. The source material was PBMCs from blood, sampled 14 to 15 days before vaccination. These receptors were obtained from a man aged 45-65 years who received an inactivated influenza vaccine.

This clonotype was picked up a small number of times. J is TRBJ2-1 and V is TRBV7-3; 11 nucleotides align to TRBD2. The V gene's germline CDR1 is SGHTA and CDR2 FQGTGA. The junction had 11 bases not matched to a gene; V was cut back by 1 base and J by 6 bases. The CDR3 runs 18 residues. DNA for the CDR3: TGTGCCAGCAGCTTAATAGCTAGCGGGAGGTCTAGGAGCAATGAGCAGTTCTTC. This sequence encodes CASSLIASGRSRSNEQFF.

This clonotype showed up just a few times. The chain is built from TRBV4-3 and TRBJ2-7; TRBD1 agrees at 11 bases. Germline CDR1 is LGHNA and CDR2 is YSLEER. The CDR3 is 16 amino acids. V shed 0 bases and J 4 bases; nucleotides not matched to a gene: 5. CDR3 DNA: TGCGCCAGCAGCCAAGACCCGGGACAGGGGGTGTACGAGCAGTACTTC. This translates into CASSQDPGQGVYEQYF.

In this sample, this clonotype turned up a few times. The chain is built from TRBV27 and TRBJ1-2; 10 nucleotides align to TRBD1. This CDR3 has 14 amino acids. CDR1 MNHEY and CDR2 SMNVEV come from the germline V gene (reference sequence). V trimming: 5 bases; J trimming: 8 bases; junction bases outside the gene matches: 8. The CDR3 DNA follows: TGTGCCAGCAGTCCCATCCGGGACAGGGGAGGCTACACCTTC. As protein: CASSPIRDRGGYTF.

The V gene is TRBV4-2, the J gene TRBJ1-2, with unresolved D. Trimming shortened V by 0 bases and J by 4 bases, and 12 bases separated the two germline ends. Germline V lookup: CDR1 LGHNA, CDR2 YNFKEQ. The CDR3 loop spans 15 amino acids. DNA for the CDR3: TGTGCCAGCAGCCAAGATTTATTGGACGGCTATGGCTACACCTTC. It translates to CASSQDLLDGYGYTF.

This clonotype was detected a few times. The CDR3 bases are TGTGCCAGCAGCCAGAGGGGGGTCGAGCAGTACTTC. The encoded protein is CASSQRGVEQYF. This chain connects TRBV3-1 to TRBJ2-7, with D perhaps assigned TRBD1 or TRBD2 (6 bases each). Trimming stripped 3 bases from V and 6 bases from J, with 9 bases between. Germline values: CDR1 LGHDT, CDR2 YNNKEL (reference sequence). The CDR3 contains 12 residues.

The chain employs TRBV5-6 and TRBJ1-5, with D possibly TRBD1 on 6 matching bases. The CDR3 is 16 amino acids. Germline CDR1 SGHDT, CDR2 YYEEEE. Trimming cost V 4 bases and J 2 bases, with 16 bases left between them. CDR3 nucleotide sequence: TGTGCCAGCAGCCCTACGGAGGGGGGAGGCAATCAGCCCCAGCATTTT. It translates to CASSPTEGGGNQPQHF. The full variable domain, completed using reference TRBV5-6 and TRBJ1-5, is DAGVTQSPTHLIKTRGQQVTLRCSPKSGHDTVSWYQQALGQGPQFIFQYYEEEERQRGNFPDRFSGHQFPNYSSELNVNALLLGDSALYLCASSPTEGGGNQPQHFGDGTRLSIL.

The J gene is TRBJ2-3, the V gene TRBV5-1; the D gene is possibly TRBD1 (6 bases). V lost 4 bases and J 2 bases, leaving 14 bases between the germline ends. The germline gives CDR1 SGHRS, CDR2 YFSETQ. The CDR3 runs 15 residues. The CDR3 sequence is CASSIHGQITDTQYF. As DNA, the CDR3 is TGCGCCAGCAGCATACACGGACAGATCACAGATACGCAGTATTTT.

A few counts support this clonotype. The CDR3 here is CATSAPKSGRANNEQFF. CDR3 in DNA: TGTGCCACCAGTGCCCCAAAGAGCGGGAGGGCCAACAATGAGCAGTTCTTC. The chain combines TRBV24-1 with TRBJ2-1; 10 nucleotides align to TRBD2. The trim removed 5 bases at V and 5 bases at J, leaving 11 bases unmatched. The CDR3 has 17 amino acids. Germline V CDR1 and CDR2: KGHDR, SFDVKD.

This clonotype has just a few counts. The CDR3 is CASSGPSGGVIGNGEQFF. DNA of the CDR3: TGTGCCAGCAGCGGCCCTAGCGGGGGGGTCATCGGGAATGGTGAGCAGTTCTTC. The chain employs TRBV2 and TRBJ2-1; 12 bases are shared with TRBD2. V lost 6 bases to trimming and J lost 9 bases; unmatched junction nucleotides: 18. This CDR3 is built from 18 residues. CDR1 SNHLY and CDR2 FYNNEI come from the germline V gene.

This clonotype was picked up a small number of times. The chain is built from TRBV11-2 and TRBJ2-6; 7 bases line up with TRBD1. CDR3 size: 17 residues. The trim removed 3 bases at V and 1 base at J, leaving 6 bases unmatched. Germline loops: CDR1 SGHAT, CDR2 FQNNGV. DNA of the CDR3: TGTGCCAGCAGCTTCCCTTTGACAGGGTCTGGGGCCAACGTCCTGACTTTC. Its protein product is CASSFPLTGSGANVLTF.

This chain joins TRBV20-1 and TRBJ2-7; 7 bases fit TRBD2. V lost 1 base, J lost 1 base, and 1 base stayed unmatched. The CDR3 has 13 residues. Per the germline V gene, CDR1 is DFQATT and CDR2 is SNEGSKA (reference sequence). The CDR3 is CSARGGGSYEQYF. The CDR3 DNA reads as TGCAGTGCTAGAGGGGGGGGATCCTACGAGCAGTACTTC.

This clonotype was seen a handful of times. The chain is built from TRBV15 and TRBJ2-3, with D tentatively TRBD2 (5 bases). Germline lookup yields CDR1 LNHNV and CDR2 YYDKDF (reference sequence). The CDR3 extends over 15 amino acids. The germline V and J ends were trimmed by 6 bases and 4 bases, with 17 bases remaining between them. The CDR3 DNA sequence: TGTGCCACCAGTACTGGTGGCGCGGGCTCAGATACGCAGTATTTT. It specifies CATSTGGAGSDTQYF.

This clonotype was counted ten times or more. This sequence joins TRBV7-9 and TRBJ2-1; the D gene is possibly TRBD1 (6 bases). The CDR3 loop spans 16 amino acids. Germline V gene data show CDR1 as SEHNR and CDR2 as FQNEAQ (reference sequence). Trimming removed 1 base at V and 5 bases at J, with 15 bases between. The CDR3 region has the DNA TGTGCCAGCAGCTTAGTAGGGGGACCCATTCACAATGAGCAGTTCTTC. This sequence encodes CASSLVGGPIHNEQFF.

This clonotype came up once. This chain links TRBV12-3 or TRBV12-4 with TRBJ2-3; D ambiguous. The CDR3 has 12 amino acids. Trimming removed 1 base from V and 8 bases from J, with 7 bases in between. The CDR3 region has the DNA TGTGCCAGCAGTTTAGATCTCTTTACGCAGTATTTT. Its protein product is CASSLDLFTQYF.

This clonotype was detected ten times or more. The CDR3 protein is CSARAGQVGISYNSPLHF. The CDR3 nucleotides are TGCAGTGCTAGAGCCGGACAGGTCGGGATCTCCTATAATTCACCCCTCCACTTT. This chain uses TRBV20-1 with TRBJ1-6; TRBD1 agrees at 7 bases. This CDR3 region has 18 residues. CDR1 is DFQATT, CDR2 SNEGSKA, per germline (reference sequence). V was pared by 1 base and J by 0 bases, with 9 bases of the junction left unmatched.

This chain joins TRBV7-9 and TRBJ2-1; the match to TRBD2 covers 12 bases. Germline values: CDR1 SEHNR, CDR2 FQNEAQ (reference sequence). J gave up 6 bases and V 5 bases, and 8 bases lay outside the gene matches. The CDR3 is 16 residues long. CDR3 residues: CASSQIGTSGFNEQFF. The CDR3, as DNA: TGTGCCAGCAGCCAGATTGGGACTAGCGGGTTCAATGAGCAGTTCTTC.

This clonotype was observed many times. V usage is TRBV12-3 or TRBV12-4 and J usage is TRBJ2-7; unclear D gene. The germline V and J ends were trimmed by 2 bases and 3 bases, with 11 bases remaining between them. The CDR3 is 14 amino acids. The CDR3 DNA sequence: TGTGCCAGCAGTTTATCAGGTCACGGCTACGAGCAGTACTTC. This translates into CASSLSGHGYEQYF.

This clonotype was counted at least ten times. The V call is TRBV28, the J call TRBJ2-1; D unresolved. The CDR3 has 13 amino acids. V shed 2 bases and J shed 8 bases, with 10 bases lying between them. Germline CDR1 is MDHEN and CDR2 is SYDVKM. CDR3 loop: CASSLPSGDEQFF. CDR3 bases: TGTGCCAGCAGTTTACCAAGTGGTGATGAGCAGTTCTTC. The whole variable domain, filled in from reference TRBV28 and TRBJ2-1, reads DVKVTQSSRYLVKRTGEKVFLECVQDMDHENMFWYRQDPGLGLRLIYFSYDVKMKEKGDIPEGYSVSREKKERFSLILESASTNQTSMYLCASSLPSGDEQFFGPGTRLTVL.

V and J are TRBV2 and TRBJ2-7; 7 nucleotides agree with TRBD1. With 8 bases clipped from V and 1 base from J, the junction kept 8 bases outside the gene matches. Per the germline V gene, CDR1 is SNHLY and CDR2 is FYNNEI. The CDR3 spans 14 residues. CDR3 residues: CASYRGVGSYEQYF. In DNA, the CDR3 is TGTGCCAGCTACAGGGGAGTGGGATCCTACGAGCAGTACTTC.

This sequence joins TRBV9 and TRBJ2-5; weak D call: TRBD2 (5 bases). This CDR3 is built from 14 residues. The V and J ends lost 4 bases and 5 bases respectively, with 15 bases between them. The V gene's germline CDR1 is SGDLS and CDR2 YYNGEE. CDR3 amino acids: CASSPSGIGETQYF. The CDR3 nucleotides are TGTGCCAGCAGCCCCTCGGGAATAGGGGAGACCCAGTACTTC.

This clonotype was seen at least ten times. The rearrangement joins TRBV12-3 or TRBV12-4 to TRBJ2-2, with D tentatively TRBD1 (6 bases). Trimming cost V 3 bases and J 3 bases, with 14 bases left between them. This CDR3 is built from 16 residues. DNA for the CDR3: TGTGCCAGCAGTTTGGCTCACGGACAGTACACCGGGGAGCTGTTTTTT. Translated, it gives CASSLAHGQYTGELFF.

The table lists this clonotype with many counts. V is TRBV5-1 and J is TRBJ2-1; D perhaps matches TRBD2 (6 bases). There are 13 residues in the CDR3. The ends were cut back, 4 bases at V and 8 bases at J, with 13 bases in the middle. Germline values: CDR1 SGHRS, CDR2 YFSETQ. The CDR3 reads CASSPRRGDEQFF. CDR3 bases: TGCGCCAGCAGCCCCAGGCGGGGCGATGAGCAGTTCTTC.

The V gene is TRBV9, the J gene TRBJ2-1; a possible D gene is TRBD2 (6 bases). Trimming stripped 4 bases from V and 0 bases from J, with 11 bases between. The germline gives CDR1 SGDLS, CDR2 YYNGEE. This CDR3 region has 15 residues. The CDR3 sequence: CASSPFGSSYNEQFF. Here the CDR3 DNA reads TGTGCCAGCAGCCCCTTCGGGAGCTCCTACAATGAGCAGTTCTTC.

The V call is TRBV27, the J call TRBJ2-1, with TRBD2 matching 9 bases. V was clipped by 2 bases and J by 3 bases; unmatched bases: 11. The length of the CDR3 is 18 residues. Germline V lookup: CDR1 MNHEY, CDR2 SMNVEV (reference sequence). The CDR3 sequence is CASSLRSGGLPSYNEQFF. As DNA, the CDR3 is TGTGCCAGCAGTTTAAGAAGCGGGGGGTTACCTAGCTACAATGAGCAGTTCTTC.

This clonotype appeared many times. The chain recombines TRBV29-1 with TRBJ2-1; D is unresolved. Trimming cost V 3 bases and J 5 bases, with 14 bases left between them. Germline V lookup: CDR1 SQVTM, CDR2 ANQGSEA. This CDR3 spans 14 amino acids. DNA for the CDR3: TGCAGCGTTGACCACGGACGGAAAAACAATGAGCAGTTCTTC. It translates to CSVDHGRKNNEQFF.

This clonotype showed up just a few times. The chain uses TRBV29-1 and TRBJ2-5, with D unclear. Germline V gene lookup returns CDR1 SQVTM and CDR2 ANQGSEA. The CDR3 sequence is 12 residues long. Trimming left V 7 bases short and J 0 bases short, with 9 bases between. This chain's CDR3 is CSAISYQETQYF. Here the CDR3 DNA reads TGCAGCGCTATCTCGTACCAAGAGACCCAGTACTTC.

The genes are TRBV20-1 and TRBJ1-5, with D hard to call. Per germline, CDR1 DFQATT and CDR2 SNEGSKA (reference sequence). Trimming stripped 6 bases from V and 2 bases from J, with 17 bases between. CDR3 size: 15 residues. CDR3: CSAPKAGMGNQPQHF. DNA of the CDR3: TGCAGTGCCCCGAAAGCAGGAATGGGCAATCAGCCCCAGCATTTT.

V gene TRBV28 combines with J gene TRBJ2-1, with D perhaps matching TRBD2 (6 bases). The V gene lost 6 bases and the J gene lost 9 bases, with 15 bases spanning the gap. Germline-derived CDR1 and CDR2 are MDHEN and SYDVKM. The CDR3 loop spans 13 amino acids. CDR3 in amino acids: CASSRGTVGEQFF. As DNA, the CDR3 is TGTGCCAGCAGCCGCGGGACTGTGGGTGAGCAGTTCTTC.